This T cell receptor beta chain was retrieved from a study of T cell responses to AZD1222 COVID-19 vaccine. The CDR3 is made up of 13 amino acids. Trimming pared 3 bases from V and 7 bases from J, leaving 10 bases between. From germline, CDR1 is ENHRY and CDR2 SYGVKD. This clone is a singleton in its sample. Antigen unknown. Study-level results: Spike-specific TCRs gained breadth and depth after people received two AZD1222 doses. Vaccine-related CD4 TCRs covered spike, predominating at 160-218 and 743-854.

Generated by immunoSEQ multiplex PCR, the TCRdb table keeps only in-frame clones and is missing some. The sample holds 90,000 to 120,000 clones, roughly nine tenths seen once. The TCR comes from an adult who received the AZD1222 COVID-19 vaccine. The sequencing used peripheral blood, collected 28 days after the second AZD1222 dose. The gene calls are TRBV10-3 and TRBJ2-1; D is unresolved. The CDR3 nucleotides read TGTGCCATCAGTGAATTAGGGCTAAATGAGCAGTTCTTC. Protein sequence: CAISELGLNEQFF.